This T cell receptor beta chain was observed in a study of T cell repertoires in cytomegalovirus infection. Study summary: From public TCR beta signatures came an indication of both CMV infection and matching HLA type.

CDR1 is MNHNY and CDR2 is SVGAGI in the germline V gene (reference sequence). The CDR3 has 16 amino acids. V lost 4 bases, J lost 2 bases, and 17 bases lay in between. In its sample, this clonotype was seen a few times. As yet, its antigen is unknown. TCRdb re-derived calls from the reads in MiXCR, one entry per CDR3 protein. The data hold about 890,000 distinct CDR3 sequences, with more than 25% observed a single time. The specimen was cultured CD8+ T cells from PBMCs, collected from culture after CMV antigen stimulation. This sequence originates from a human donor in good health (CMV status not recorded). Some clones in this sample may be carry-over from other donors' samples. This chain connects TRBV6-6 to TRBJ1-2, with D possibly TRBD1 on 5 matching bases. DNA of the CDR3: TGTGCCAGCAGTTCCTCGACAGAGTATTACAACTATGGCTACACCTTC. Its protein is CASSSSTEYYNYGYTF.